Here is one TCR beta chain with its context. Antigen unknown. The sample belongs to a study of T-cell memory formation after mild COVID-19. Study-wide context: TCR clusters were largely donor specific.

CDR1 is KGHDR and CDR2 is SFDVKD in the germline V gene. Trimming stripped 4 bases from V and 10 bases from J, with 10 bases between. This CDR3 contains 12 residues. Overall study results and limits: Clones which contracted sat mainly in CM and EM if CD4+, and in EMRA if CD8+. Clones contracting day 15 to 85 were balanced CD4/CD8; later expanders leaned CD4+.

TCRdb used MiXCR to reprocess the 5' RACE reads, holding one entry per CDR3 protein. Found here are over 95,000 distinct CDR3 sequences, approximately 21% of them singletons; the top ten hold around 40%. The sample was PBMCs or a T cell subset sorted from them (not recorded which). The TCR comes from a man aged 18 to 30 who had mild COVID-19 (a few samples of this study predate the infection). Cell type and time point are not known. This rearrangement joins TRBV24-1 to TRBJ2-1; D gene uncertain. DNA for the CDR3: TGTGCCACCAGTGAAGGGTTCGGCGAGCAGTTCTTC. Protein sequence: CATSEGFGEQFF.